This T cell receptor (beta chain) was profiled in a study of shared clonotypes between healthy human individuals. Looking at the study overall: A couple of female and three male donors aged 18 to 49 were enrolled.

The ends were cut back, 1 base at V and 7 bases at J, with 10 bases in the middle. Germline loops: CDR1 LNHNV, CDR2 YYDKDF (reference sequence). The CDR3 consists of 14 residues. Researchers drew on about 100 million PBMCs for genomic DNA from unsorted samples. Once extracted for a subset, genomic DNA was divided evenly among several immunoSEQ plates. Ten immunoSEQ deep assay plates were used to sequence the DNA of unsorted PBMCs. The table came from immunoSEQ multiplex PCR; TCRdb's copy has only in-frame clones and leaves some out. This table has roughly 500,000 clones, 79% appearing once. This chain links TRBV15 with TRBJ1-4, with a possible D match to TRBD1 (5 bases). The sequence came from a woman aged 40 to 50 in good health. Some clones in this sample may be carry-over from other donors' samples. Sequencing input: PBMCs. CDR3 region: CATSRGGESEKLFF. The CDR3 DNA sequence: TGTGCCACCAGCAGAGGAGGGGAGAGTGAAAAACTGTTTTTT.